This T cell receptor (beta chain) was retrieved from a study of blood T cell repertoires in COVID-19. Study background: PBMCs, B-cell-depleted T cells, or T cells provided the cDNA or gDNA that made up the material.

Donors were grouped by their self-reported clinical history. During the 2 weeks before they entered the study, exposed participants had met someone with a PCR-confirmed or clinician-diagnosed COVID-19 case. Methods used by the authors: The authors estimated nucleated cell counts from reference gene primer amplification. Some clones are missing from TCRdb's copy, which holds only in-frame ones; the method was immunoSEQ multiplex PCR. D and trimming come from the DNA, and the V and J calls and clone size come from that table. The sample records about 260,000 clones, 85% to 90% being singletons. Germline CDR1 is KGHSH and CDR2 is LQKENI. V lost 1 base, J lost 1 base, and 7 bases stayed unmatched. The CDR3 consists of 18 residues.

The sample comprised PBMCs or T cells enriched from blood (not recorded which). The rearrangement links TRBV18 to TRBJ2-6; 7 nucleotides line up with TRBD1. This clonotype originated in a man in his fifties or sixties who had been exposed to COVID-19. The CDR3 nucleotides are TGTGCCAGCTCACCACTAGGCGCCAGGGGGTCTGGGGCCAACGTCCTGACTTTC. This encodes CASSPLGARGSGANVLTF.